One and the same sample provided the 5 T cell receptor beta chains below, sequenced in a study of control samples from healthy donors and cancer patients. Clones were sequenced by immunoSEQ multiplex PCR, and TCRdb holds only the in-frame ones, with some missing. The table shows approximately 40,000 clones, with just over 70% occurring only once. The sample consisted of formalin-fixed, paraffin-embedded tissue. These receptors came from a male donor with melanoma.

The chain couples TRBV18 to TRBJ1-5, with unresolved D. In germline, CDR1 is KGHSH, CDR2 LQKENI. Deletions cut 1 base from V and 5 bases from J, with 9 bases between. The CDR3 loop spans 14 amino acids. CDR3: CASSPRQWDQPQHF. CDR3 DNA sequence: TGTGCCAGCTCACCACGCCAATGGGATCAGCCCCAGCATTTT.

The rearrangement uses TRBV18 and TRBJ1-1; TRBD1 aligns across 9 bases. Germline assignment: CDR1 KGHSH and CDR2 LQKENI. The CDR3 sequence is 15 residues long. Losses at the gene ends were 6 bases for V and 3 bases for J; bases not matched to a gene: 8. CDR3 sequence: CASSKTDRGDTEAFF. In DNA form, the CDR3 reads TGTGCCAGCTCGAAAACGGACAGGGGAGACACTGAAGCTTTCTTT.

This clone was counted between two and nine times. This same CDR3 is encoded by further DNA sequences in the sample. This chain links TRBV4-1 with TRBJ1-2; 8 bases align to TRBD1. Looked up from germline, CDR1 is MGHRA and CDR2 is YSYEKL. The ends lost 1 base at V and 2 bases at J; junction bases unmatched: 6. The CDR3 extends over 16 amino acids. The CDR3 region has the DNA TGCGCCAGCAGCCAAGCCAGGGGGCTCGGGAACTATGGCTACACCTTC. This encodes CASSQARGLGNYGYTF.

As concerns this clone: This may stem from a read error, because a much larger clone lies one nucleotide away. The V gene is TRBV24-1, the J gene TRBJ1-1; 8 bases fit TRBD1. The CDR3 has 13 amino acids. The germline V gene encodes CDR1 KGHDR and CDR2 SFDVKD. The CDR3 DNA reads as TGTGTCACCAGTGATAGACAGGGGATTAAAGCTTTCTTT. Translated: CVTSDRQGIKAFF.

The rearrangement links TRBV7-9 to TRBJ2-3; 8 nucleotides match TRBD2. Germline V gene lookup returns CDR1 SEHNR and CDR2 FQNEAQ (reference sequence). V lost 2 bases and J lost 0; bases outside the gene matches: 10. CDR3 length equals 18 residues. CDR3 region: CASSLRLAGAVSTDTQYF. The DNA for the CDR3 is TGTGCCAGCAGCTTAAGGCTAGCGGGTGCCGTTAGCACAGATACGCAGTATTTT.